Presented here are 29 T cell receptor beta chains from one specimen sequenced in a study of cytomegalovirus exposure and HLA in healthy donors. Vbeta (60) and Jbeta (13) primers were used in the PCR. Some clones are missing from TCRdb's copy, which holds only in-frame ones; the method was immunoSEQ multiplex PCR. The sample contains some 150,000 clones, around 85% of which appear only once. The sequenced sample consisted of PBMCs. The receptor source for this set is a woman aged 25 to 39 in good health and CMV-seronegative.

The chain joins TRBV29-1 to TRBJ1-5; no definite D call. Germline V gives CDR1 SQVTM, CDR2 ANQGSEA. Trimming removed 4 bases from V and 1 base from J, with 11 bases in between. The CDR3 runs 14 residues. The CDR3 reads CSVAGDRSNQPQHF. DNA for the CDR3: TGCAGCGTTGCGGGAGATAGGAGCAATCAGCCCCAGCATTTT.

This chain connects TRBV19 to TRBJ2-3; no definite D call. The length of the CDR3 is 12 residues. Germline V CDR1 and CDR2: LNHDA, SQIVND (reference sequence). Trimming pared 5 bases from V and 1 base from J, leaving 4 bases between. The CDR3 DNA reads TGTGCCAGTAGTCCAGGCACAGATACGCAGTATTTT. Residues: CASSPGTDTQYF. The complete variable domain, with remaining parts taken from reference TRBV19 and TRBJ2-3, reads DGGITQSPKYLFRKEGQNVTLSCEQNLNHDAMYWYRQDPGQGLRLIYYSQIVNDFQKGDIAEGYSVSREKKESFPLTVTSAQKNPTAFYLCASSPGTDTQYFGPGTRLTVL.

The genes are TRBV7-9 and TRBJ2-3, with TRBD1 matching over 10 bases. Unmatched junction bases numbered 7, after V lost 4 bases and J lost 0 bases. The CDR3 has 17 amino acids. CDR1 is SEHNR and CDR2 is FQNEAQ in the germline V gene (reference sequence). The CDR3 DNA reads TGTGCCAGCAGCTCTGGACAGGGGGTCTCTAGCACAGATACGCAGTATTTT. This encodes CASSSGQGVSSTDTQYF. The full variable domain, completed using reference TRBV7-9 and TRBJ2-3, is DTGVSQNPRHKITKRGQNVTFRCDPISEHNRLYWYRQTLGQGPEFLTYFQNEAQLEKSRLLSDRFSAERPKGSFSTLEIQRTEQGDSAMYLCASSSGQGVSSTDTQYFGPGTRLTVL.

This clone has more than one count but fewer than ten. The genes are TRBV2 and TRBJ1-1, with D possibly matching TRBD1 (5 bases). Trimming stripped 4 bases from V and 4 bases from J, with 16 bases between. Germline V lookup: CDR1 SNHLY, CDR2 FYNNEI. The CDR3 sequence is 15 residues long. CDR3 nucleotides: TGTGCCAGCAGTGTAGGTGGTTGGGGGGGCACTGAAGCTTTCTTT. Translating it yields CASSVGGWGGTEAFF. The variable domain in full, with the rest retrieved from reference TRBV2 and TRBJ1-1, is EPEVTQTPSHQVTQMGQEVILRCVPISNHLYFYWYRQILGQKVEFLVSFYNNEISEKSEIFDDQFSVERPDGSNFTLKIRSTKLEDSAMYFCASSVGGWGGTEAFFGQGTRLTVV.

The chain combines TRBV2 with TRBJ1-1; TRBD1 is a possible D gene (5 bases). Between the trimmed V and J ends, which lost 8 bases and 3 bases, there was a span of 10 bases. Germline CDR1 SNHLY, CDR2 FYNNEI. The CDR3 spans 12 residues. The CDR3 is CASQTGDTEAFF. CDR3 in DNA: TGTGCCAGCCAAACGGGGGACACTGAAGCTTTCTTT.

J is TRBJ2-7 and V is TRBV6-1, with D hard to call. From germline, CDR1 is MNHNS and CDR2 SASEGT. CDR3 length: 13 amino acids. The V end was cut by 5 bases, the J end by 0 bases, with 8 bases between. The CDR3 spells CASSPRSSYEQYF. The CDR3 nucleotides are TGTGCCAGCAGTCCTAGGAGCTCCTACGAGCAGTACTTC.

The rearrangement joins TRBV7-2 to TRBJ2-1, with 9 bases aligning to TRBD2. CDR3 length: 16 amino acids. Unmatched junction bases numbered 7, after V lost 1 base and J lost 6 bases. Germline V gene sequence: CDR1 SGHTA, CDR2 FQGNSA. The CDR3 DNA sequence: TGTGCCAGCAGCTTAGGGGCGGGGGGGCTTCGCAATGAGCAGTTCTTC. It is translated as CASSLGAGGLRNEQFF.

The gene calls are TRBV12-5 and TRBJ2-7; 7 positions agree with TRBD1. The CDR3 sequence is 15 residues long. After removal of 1 base from V and 2 bases from J, the junction contained 5 bases not matched to a gene. CDR1 is LGHNT and CDR2 is FRNRAP in the germline V gene. The CDR3 spells CASGLGDSQPYEQYF. The CDR3 bases are TGTGCTAGTGGTTTGGGGGACAGCCAACCCTACGAGCAGTACTTC.

The chain recombines TRBV16 with TRBJ2-5; 9 bases agree with TRBD1. The junction had 4 bases not matched to a gene; V was cut back by 4 bases and J by 4 bases. The CDR3 extends over 14 amino acids. Germline CDR1 KGHSY, CDR2 FQNENV. The CDR3 DNA follows: TGTGCCAGCAGCCTGGACAGGGGTGGAGAGACCCAGTACTTC. This codes for CASSLDRGGETQYF.

V is TRBV10-2 and J is TRBJ1-1, with 10 bases that match TRBD1. V trimming: 6 bases; J trimming: 0 bases; junction bases outside the gene matches: 13. Germline CDR1 and CDR2: WSHSY and SAAADI. The CDR3 loop spans 18 amino acids. CDR3 region: CASSPPGQGLSLNTEAFF. The CDR3 DNA follows: TGCGCCAGCAGCCCCCCGGGACAGGGGCTTTCTTTGAACACTGAAGCTTTCTTT.

This clone was seen a handful of times. The chain joins TRBV5-6 to TRBJ2-7; 8 bases are a match to TRBD2. V shed 4 bases, J shed 5 bases, and the junction held 11 bases outside the gene matches. Germline V gene sequence: CDR1 SGHDT, CDR2 YYEEEE. CDR3 size: 15 residues. Written as DNA, the CDR3 is TGTGCCAGCAGCCTCGGGAGGGCCCAATTCAACGAGCAGTACTTC. Residues: CASSLGRAQFNEQYF.

The J gene is TRBJ2-5, the V gene TRBV5-4; D gene ambiguous. Per germline, CDR1 SGHNT and CDR2 YYREEE (reference sequence). The CDR3 totals 11 residues. V lost 3 bases and J lost 2, with 2 bases in between. The CDR3, as DNA: TGTGCCAGCAGCTCGCAAGAGACCCAGTACTTC. Amino acid sequence: CASSSQETQYF.

This sequence joins TRBV2 and TRBJ2-1, with TRBD2 identical over 8 bases. The ends lost 5 bases at V and 0 bases at J; junction bases unmatched: 3. The CDR3 is 15 amino acids. CDR1 is SNHLY, CDR2 FYNNEI, per germline. CDR3 sequence reads: CASSTSGSSYNEQFF. CDR3 DNA: TGTGCCAGCAGTACAAGCGGGAGCTCCTACAATGAGCAGTTCTTC.

The chain employs TRBV28 and TRBJ1-5, with TRBD1 matching over 7 bases. J lost 4 bases, V lost 3 bases, and 9 bases had no gene match. Germline CDR1 reads MDHEN; CDR2 reads SYDVKM. This CDR3 has 16 residues. CDR3 region: CASSFPQGGVNQPQHF. CDR3 nucleotide sequence: TGTGCCAGCAGTTTCCCCCAGGGGGGTGTGAATCAGCCCCAGCATTTT.

The V and J genes are TRBV10-3 and TRBJ2-5; TRBD2 matches 7 bases. From germline, CDR1 is ENHRY and CDR2 SYGVKD. The CDR3 runs 17 residues. V lost 0 bases, J lost 0 bases, and 7 bases stayed unmatched. CDR3 in amino acids: CAISESAWLADQETQYF. The CDR3 DNA is TGTGCCATCAGTGAGTCTGCGTGGCTAGCGGACCAAGAGACCCAGTACTTC.

The V call is TRBV6-1, the J call TRBJ2-6; 7 bases align to TRBD1. The V gene's germline CDR1 is MNHNS and CDR2 SASEGT. V dropped 6 bases and J dropped 0; count of bases not matched to a gene: 2. The CDR3 consists of 15 residues. The CDR3 spells CASRAGGSGANVLTF. In nucleotides, the CDR3 is TGTGCCAGCAGGGCAGGGGGCTCTGGGGCCAACGTCCTGACTTTC.

V and J are TRBV19 and TRBJ2-2, with 7 bases that match TRBD1. Looked up from germline, CDR1 is LNHDA and CDR2 is SQIVND (reference sequence). J gave up 6 bases and V 5 bases, and 3 bases lay outside the gene matches. This CDR3 has 13 residues. The CDR3 protein is CASSHQGAGELFF. The DNA of the CDR3 is TGTGCCAGTAGTCATCAGGGGGCCGGGGAGCTGTTTTTT.

The chain links TRBV5-4 to TRBJ1-1, with a possible D match to TRBD1 (5 bases). Germline V gene lookup returns CDR1 SGHNT and CDR2 YYREEE (reference sequence). V dropped 4 bases and J dropped 3 bases, with 16 bases sitting between them. The CDR3 has 15 residues. CDR3 in amino acids: CASSPAHFRDTEAFF. CDR3 sequence (DNA): TGTGCCAGCAGCCCAGCCCACTTCAGGGACACTGAAGCTTTCTTT.

The gene calls are TRBV2 and TRBJ1-3; no definite D call. The germline V gene encodes CDR1 SNHLY and CDR2 FYNNEI. The CDR3 sequence is 12 residues long. The ends were cut back, 9 bases at V and 0 bases at J, with 6 bases in the middle. The CDR3 loop is CAREGSGNTIYF. The CDR3, as DNA: TGTGCCAGAGAGGGCTCTGGAAACACCATATATTTT.

The gene calls are TRBV13 and TRBJ2-7; TRBD1 agrees at 8 bases. V was pared by 5 bases and J by 4 bases, with 13 bases of the junction left unmatched. Germline V gene lookup returns CDR1 PRHDT and CDR2 FYEKMQ (reference sequence). CDR3 length equals 16 residues. The CDR3 DNA is TGTGCCAGCAGCCCTAACCCCGGACAGGGAGAGTACGAGCAGTACTTC. As protein: CASSPNPGQGEYEQYF.

The chain has TRBV9 and TRBJ2-7; maybe TRBD1 (6 bases). With 0 bases removed from V and 7 bases from J, the gap between germline ends came to 17 bases. The CDR3 runs 15 residues. CDR1 and CDR2 from the germline V gene are SGDLS and YYNGEE. CDR3 bases: TGTGCCAGCAGCGTAGTTGCGGACAGTAGGTTTGAGCAGTACTTC. It encodes CASSVVADSRFEQYF.

The chain joins TRBV6-5 to TRBJ1-6; D unclear. The CDR3 runs 15 residues. Germline lookup yields CDR1 MNHEY and CDR2 SVGAGI. V shed 2 bases and J shed 0 bases, with 5 bases lying between them. CDR3 coding DNA: TGTGCCAGCAGTTACGACAACTCCTATAATTCACCCCTCCACTTT. The encoded protein is CASSYDNSYNSPLHF.

The rearrangement links TRBV15 to TRBJ1-1, with no clear D. The CDR3 covers 13 residues. V was cut by 8 bases and J by 2 bases, with 12 bases left in between. CDR1 is LNHNV, CDR2 YYDKDF, per germline (reference sequence). CDR3 nucleotides: TGTGCCACCCTAGGTCACCTAAACACTGAAGCTTTCTTT. Residues: CATLGHLNTEAFF.

The CDR3, as DNA: TGTGCCAGCATCGCAGGTTTAGGGGCCTATGGCTACACCTTC. Amino acid sequence: CASIAGLGAYGYTF. The rearrangement joins TRBV6-1 to TRBJ1-2; a possible D gene is TRBD1 (5 bases). The CDR3 is 14 residues long. The germline V gene has CDR1 MNHNS and CDR2 SASEGT. Trimming stripped 7 bases from V and 4 bases from J, with 16 bases between.

V usage is TRBV7-7 and J usage is TRBJ2-1, with unresolved D. This CDR3 is 15 amino acids long. Germline CDR1 and CDR2: SSHAT and FNYEAQ (reference sequence). The ends were cut back, 0 bases at V and 0 bases at J, with 6 bases in the middle. The CDR3 nucleotides are TGTGCCAGCAGCTTAGCCTCGAGCTCCTACAATGAGCAGTTCTTC. Its translation is CASSLASSSYNEQFF.

The chain has TRBV27 and TRBJ2-2, with 12 bases lining up with TRBD2. The V gene's germline CDR1 is MNHEY and CDR2 SMNVEV (reference sequence). V was pared by 2 bases and J by 6 bases, with 1 base of the junction left unmatched. The CDR3 covers 15 residues. In DNA form, the CDR3 reads TGTGCCAGCAGTTTACTAGCGGGAGGGCCCGGGGAGCTGTTTTTT. Translation: CASSLLAGGPGELFF.

The chain employs TRBV11-2 and TRBJ2-7, with 9 bases aligning to TRBD2. The germline V gene encodes CDR1 SGHAT and CDR2 FQNNGV. The V segment lost 6 bases and the J segment 4 bases; nucleotides outside the gene matches: 7. This CDR3 has 14 residues. The CDR3, as DNA: TGTGCCAGCAGACATTGGACTAGCGTTTACGAGCAGTACTTC. Protein sequence: CASRHWTSVYEQYF.

The V gene is TRBV4-3, the J gene TRBJ1-1; D is possibly TRBD1 (5 bases). Germline CDR1 reads LGHNA; CDR2 reads YSLEER. The CDR3 is 16 residues long. V was trimmed by 0 bases and J by 1 base, leaving 12 bases between them. The CDR3 loop reads CASSQEDPGSNTEAFF. Here the CDR3 DNA reads TGCGCCAGCAGCCAAGAGGACCCAGGGTCGAACACTGAAGCTTTCTTT.

Points on this clone: The junction differs from germline at one of its ends, possibly a read error. This rearrangement joins TRBV7-2 to TRBJ2-6, with a weak D call TRBD2 (6 bases). Germline V gene sequence: CDR1 SGHTA, CDR2 FQGNSA. CDR3 size: 14 residues. CDR3 protein: CASSLDGGADVLTF. CDR3 nucleotide sequence: TGTGCCAGCAGCTTAGATGGAGGGGCCGACGTCCTGACTTTC.